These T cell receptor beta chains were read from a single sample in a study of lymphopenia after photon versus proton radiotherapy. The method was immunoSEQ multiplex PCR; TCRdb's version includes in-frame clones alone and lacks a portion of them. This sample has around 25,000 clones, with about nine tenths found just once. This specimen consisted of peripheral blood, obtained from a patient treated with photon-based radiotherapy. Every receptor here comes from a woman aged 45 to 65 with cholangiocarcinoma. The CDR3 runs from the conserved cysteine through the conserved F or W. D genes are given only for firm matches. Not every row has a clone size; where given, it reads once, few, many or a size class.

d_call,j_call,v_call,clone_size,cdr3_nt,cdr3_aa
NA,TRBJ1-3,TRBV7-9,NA,TGTGCCAGCAGCTCGTTCCGAGGTCCGGGAAACACCATATATTTT,CASSSFRGPGNTIYF
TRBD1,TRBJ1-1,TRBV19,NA,TGTGCCAGTAGTCCTAACAGGGGAAGTATCAGTATGAACACTGAAGCTTTCTTT,CASSPNRGSISMNTEAFF
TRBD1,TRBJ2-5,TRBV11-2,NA,TGTGCCAGCAGCTCCACGGGACAGAAGCTAGAGACCCAGTACTTC,CASSSTGQKLETQYF
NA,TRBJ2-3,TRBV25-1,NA,TGTGCCAGCAGTGAACGTCGTGGGGGTTTGGGGGCAGATACGCAGTATTTT,CASSERRGGLGADTQYF
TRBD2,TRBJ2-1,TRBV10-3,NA,TGTGCCATCAGTCTAGCGGGGGACAATGAGCAGTTCTTC,CAISLAGDNEQFF
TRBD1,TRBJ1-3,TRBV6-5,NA,TGTGCCAGCCAGGGGACAGACAGCTCTGGAAACACCATATATTTT,CASQGTDSSGNTIYF
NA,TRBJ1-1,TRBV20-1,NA,TGCAGTGCTGGGGGGACGGCGTCTGCTTTCTTT,CSAGGTASAFF
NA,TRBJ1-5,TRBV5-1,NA,TGCGCCAGCAGCTTGGGGGGTAGCAATCAGCCCCAGCATTTT,CASSLGGSNQPQHF
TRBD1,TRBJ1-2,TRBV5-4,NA,TGTGCCAGCAGCCACGACAGGGGGCGGGATGGCTACACCTTC,CASSHDRGRDGYTF
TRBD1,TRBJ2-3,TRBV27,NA,TGTGCCAGCAGTTTCCTGGGACAGGGAGTAGATACGCAGTATTTT,CASSFLGQGVDTQYF
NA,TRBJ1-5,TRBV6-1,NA,TGTGCCAGCAGTGAAAGGGGGGCGAACGACCAGCATTTT,CASSERGANDQHF
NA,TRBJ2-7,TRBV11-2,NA,TGTGCCAGCAGCTTGTTAGGGTACCACTACGAGCAGTACTTC,CASSLLGYHYEQYF
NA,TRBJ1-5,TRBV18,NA,TGTGCCAGCTCACCAGGAAGCAATCAGCCCCAGCATTTT,CASSPGSNQPQHF
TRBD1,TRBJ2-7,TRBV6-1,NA,TGTGCCACTACCGGGACAGGGGGCTTCCACGAGCAGTACTTC,CATTGTGGFHEQYF
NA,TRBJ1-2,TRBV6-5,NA,TGTGCCAGCATTGGAGGCTACACCTTC,CASIGGYTF
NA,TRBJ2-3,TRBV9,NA,TGTGCCAGCAGCGACGGGGGCCGACGCACAGATACGCAGTATTTT,CASSDGGRRTDTQYF
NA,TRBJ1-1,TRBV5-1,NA,TGCGCCAGCAGCTTGGGTTCAGGCGAAGCTTTCTTT,CASSLGSGEAFF
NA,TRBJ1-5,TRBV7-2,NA,TGTGCCAGCAGCCTCTGGACCTGGGATCAGCCCCAGCATTTT,CASSLWTWDQPQHF
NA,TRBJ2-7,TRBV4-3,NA,TGCGCCAGCAGCACGAGCCGGGCCTACGAGCAGTACTTC,CASSTSRAYEQYF
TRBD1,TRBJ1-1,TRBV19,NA,TGTGCCAGTAGTTCCCGCCAGACAGGGGAAGAAGCTTTCTTT,CASSSRQTGEEAFF
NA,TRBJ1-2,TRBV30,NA,TGTGCCTGGAGTGCGGGGAACTATGGCTACACCTTC,CAWSAGNYGYTF
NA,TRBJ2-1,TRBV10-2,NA,TGCGCCAGCAGTGACCGGGACCGCGGAAATGAGCAGTTCTTC,CASSDRDRGNEQFF
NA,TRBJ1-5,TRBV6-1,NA,TGTGCCAGCAGTGAACGGGACGGTCAGCCCCAGCATTTT,CASSERDGQPQHF
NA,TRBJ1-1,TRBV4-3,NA,TGCGCCAGCGCTCAGGCGGGGTACACTGAAGCTTTCTTT,CASAQAGYTEAFF
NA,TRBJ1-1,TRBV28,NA,TGTGCCAGCACCCCCCGGATTGTTAATACTGAAGCTTTCTTT,CASTPRIVNTEAFF
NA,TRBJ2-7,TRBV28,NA,TGTGCCAGCAGTTTACGGTACAACGAGCAGTACTTC,CASSLRYNEQYF
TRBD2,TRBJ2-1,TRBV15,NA,TGTGCCACCAGCAGAGAATTTGGCGGGGGGGCCCGAAATGAGCAGTTCTTC,CATSREFGGGARNEQFF
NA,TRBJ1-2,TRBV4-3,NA,TGCGCCAGCAGCCAAGCCCATGCGGACTACTATGGCTACACCTTC,CASSQAHADYYGYTF
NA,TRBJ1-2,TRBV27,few,TGTGCCAGCAGTTCGGCCCTTAACTATGGCTACACCTTC,CASSSALNYGYTF
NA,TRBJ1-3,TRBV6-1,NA,TGTGCCAGCAGTGAAAGCTTTTTGCCCGGCCTAAGCAGCTCTGGAAACACCATATATTTT,CASSESFLPGLSSSGNTIYF
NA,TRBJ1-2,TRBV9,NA,TGTGCCAGCAGCGCGAGTCGACAGTTTAACTATGGCTACACCTTC,CASSASRQFNYGYTF
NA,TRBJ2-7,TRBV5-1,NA,TGCGCCAGCAGCAATACCTACGAGCAGTACTTC,CASSNTYEQYF
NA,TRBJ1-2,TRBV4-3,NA,TGCGCCAGCAGCCCGACTGTAGGAGAAGGCTATGGCTACACCTTC,CASSPTVGEGYGYTF
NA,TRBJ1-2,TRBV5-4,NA,TGTGCCAGCAGTGACTCCCCGGACAGATCATATGGCTACACCTTC,CASSDSPDRSYGYTF
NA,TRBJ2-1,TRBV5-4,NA,TGTGCCAGCAGCTTGGTAGGGTCCTACAATGAGCAGTTCTTC,CASSLVGSYNEQFF
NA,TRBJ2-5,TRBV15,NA,TGTGCCACCAGCAGAGATAAGGGGGTATATTCAGAGACCCAGTACTTC,CATSRDKGVYSETQYF
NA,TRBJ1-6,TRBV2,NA,TGTGCCAGCAGTGAAGTCGCAGGGCTCAATTCACCCCTCCACTTT,CASSEVAGLNSPLHF
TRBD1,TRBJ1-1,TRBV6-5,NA,TGTGCCAGCAACTCCGGACAGGGTGGTGAAGCTTTCTTT,CASNSGQGGEAFF
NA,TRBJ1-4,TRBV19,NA,TGTGCCAGTCGCTTTTCTGGGGGTATCAATGAAAAACTGTTTTTT,CASRFSGGINEKLFF
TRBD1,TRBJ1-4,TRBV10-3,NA,TGTGCCATCAGTGAGGGCAGGGGGCTGGCTAATGAAAAACTGTTTTTT,CAISEGRGLANEKLFF
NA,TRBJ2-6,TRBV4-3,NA,TGCGCCAGCAGCCGATCCGAAATGAGGTCCTCCGGGGCCAACGTCCTGACTTTC,CASSRSEMRSSGANVLTF
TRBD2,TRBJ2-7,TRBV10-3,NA,TGTGCCATCGGATTTAGCGGGGGAATAAACTACGAGCAGTACTTC,CAIGFSGGINYEQYF
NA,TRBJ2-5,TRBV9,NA,TGTGCCAGCAGCGCTGGGTGGGGGACACAAGAGACCCAGTACTTC,CASSAGWGTQETQYF
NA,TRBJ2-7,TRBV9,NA,TGTGCCAGCAGCACCCGGGACTCCGACTCCTACGAGCAGTACTTC,CASSTRDSDSYEQYF
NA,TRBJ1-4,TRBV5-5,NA,TGTGCCAGCAGCTTGGATGGGGAAATGAATGAAAAACTGTTTTTT,CASSLDGEMNEKLFF
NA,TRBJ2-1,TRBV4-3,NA,TGCGCCAGCAGCCAAGAGATCTTAGACACCCAAGCCTACAATGAGCAGTTCTTC,CASSQEILDTQAYNEQFF
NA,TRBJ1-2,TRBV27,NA,TGTGCCAGCAGTCGGGTGGGCAGCTATGGCTACACCTTC,CASSRVGSYGYTF
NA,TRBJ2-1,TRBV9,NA,TGTGCCAGCAGCGTAGACCCGGGTCAACCGCAGTTCTTC,CASSVDPGQPQFF
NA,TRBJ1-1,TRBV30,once,TGTGCCTGGACCCCGGGACACAGGAACACTGAAGCTTTCTTT,CAWTPGHRNTEAFF
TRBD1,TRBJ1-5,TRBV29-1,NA,TGCAGCGTGAAGACAGGGGGCGATCAGCCCCAGCATTTT,CSVKTGGDQPQHF
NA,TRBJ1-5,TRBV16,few,TGTGCCAGCAGCCAATCCGCGGGGTCCGGGGAGCCCCAGCATTTT,CASSQSAGSGEPQHF
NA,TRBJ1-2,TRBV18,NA,TGTGCCAGCTCACCAGCAGGGGCCAACTATGGCTACACCTTC,CASSPAGANYGYTF